The TCR beta chain under discussion was sequenced for a study of blood T cell repertoires in COVID-19. Study overall: The United States, Italy and Spain supplied acute and convalescent COVID-19 samples. Nucleic acid was either cDNA or gDNA, and it came from T cells, B-cell-depleted T cells, or PBMCs.

Germline CDR1 is GTSNPN and CDR2 is SVGIG (reference sequence). The CDR3 has 16 amino acids. V gave up 3 bases and J gave up 1 base, with 15 bases separating them. Original processing methods: How many nucleated cells were present was estimated from reference gene primer amplification. Sequencing used immunoSEQ multiplex PCR; TCRdb keeps in-frame clones, though not all of them. Clone size and the V and J calls come from that table; the DNA yielded D and trimming. Among some 120,000 clones, roughly 80% were seen once, and the ten largest hold around 5.9%. Sequencing was performed on peripheral blood. The chain links TRBV30 to TRBJ2-2, with D possibly TRBD2 on 5 matching bases. The sequence derives from a man aged 55 to 70 with acute or convalescent COVID-19. In nucleotides, the CDR3 is TGTGCCTGGAGCGGGGTTCGCTCCGGGAACACCGGGGAGCTGTTTTTT. It is translated as CAWSGVRSGNTGELFF.